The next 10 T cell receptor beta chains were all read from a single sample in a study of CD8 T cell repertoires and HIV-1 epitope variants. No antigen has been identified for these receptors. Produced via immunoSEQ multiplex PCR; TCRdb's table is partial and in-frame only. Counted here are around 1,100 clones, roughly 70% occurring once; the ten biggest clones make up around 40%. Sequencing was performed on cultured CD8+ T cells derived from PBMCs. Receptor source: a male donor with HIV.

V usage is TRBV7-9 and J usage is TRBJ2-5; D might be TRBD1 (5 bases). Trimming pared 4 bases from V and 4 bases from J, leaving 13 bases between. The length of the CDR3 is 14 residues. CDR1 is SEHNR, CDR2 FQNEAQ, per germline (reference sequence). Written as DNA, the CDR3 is TGTGCCAGCAGCTCGACCCAGGGTTTAGAGACCCAGTACTTC. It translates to CASSSTQGLETQYF.

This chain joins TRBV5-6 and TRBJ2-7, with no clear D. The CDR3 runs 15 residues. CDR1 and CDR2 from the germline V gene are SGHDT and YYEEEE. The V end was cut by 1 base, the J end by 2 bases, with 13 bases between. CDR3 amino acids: CASSLMMLGPYEQYF. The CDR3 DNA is TGTGCCAGCAGCTTGATGATGCTAGGACCCTACGAGCAGTACTTC.

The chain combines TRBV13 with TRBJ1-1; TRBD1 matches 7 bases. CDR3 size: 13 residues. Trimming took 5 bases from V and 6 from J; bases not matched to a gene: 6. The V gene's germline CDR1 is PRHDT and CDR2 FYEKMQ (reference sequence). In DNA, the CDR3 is TGTGCCAGCAGCCATACAGGGGACTCTGAAGCTTTCTTT. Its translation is CASSHTGDSEAFF.

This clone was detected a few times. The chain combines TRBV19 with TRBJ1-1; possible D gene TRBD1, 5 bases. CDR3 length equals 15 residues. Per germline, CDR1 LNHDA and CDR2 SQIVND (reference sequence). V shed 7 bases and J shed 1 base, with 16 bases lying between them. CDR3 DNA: TGTGCCAGTACCGCGTTCCATGGGGGGAACACTGAAGCTTTCTTT. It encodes CASTAFHGGNTEAFF.

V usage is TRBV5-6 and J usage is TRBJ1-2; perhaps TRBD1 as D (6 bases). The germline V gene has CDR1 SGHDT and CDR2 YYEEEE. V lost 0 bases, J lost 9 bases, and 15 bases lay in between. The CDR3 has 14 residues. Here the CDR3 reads CASSLGQGLIRYTF. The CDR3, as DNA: TGTGCCAGCAGCTTGGGGCAGGGGCTGATACGCTACACCTTC.

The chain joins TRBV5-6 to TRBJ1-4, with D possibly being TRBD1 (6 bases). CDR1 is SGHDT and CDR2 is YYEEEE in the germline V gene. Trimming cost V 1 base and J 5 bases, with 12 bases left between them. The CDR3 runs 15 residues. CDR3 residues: CASSLPGQQNEKLFF. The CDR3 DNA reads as TGTGCCAGCAGCTTGCCCGGACAGCAAAATGAAAAACTGTTTTTT.

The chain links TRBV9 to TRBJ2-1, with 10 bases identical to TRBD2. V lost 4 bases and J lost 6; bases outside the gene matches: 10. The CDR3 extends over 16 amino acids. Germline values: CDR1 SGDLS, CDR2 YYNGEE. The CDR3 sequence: CASSPWTSGLFNEQFF. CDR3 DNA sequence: TGTGCCAGCAGCCCGTGGACTAGCGGTCTATTCAATGAGCAGTTCTTC.

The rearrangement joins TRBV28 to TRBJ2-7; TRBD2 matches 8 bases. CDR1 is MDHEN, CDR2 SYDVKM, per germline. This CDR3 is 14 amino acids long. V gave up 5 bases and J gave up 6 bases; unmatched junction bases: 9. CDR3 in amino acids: CASSPEAGVSEQYF. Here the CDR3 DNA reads TGTGCCAGCAGTCCGGAAGCGGGAGTAAGCGAGCAGTACTTC.

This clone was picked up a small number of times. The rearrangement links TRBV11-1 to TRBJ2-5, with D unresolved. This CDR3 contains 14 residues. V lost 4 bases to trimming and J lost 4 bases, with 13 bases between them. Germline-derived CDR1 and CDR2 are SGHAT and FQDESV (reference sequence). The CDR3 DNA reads TGTGCCAGCAGCTCCGCATCGGATGGAGAGACCCAGTACTTC. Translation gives CASSSASDGETQYF.

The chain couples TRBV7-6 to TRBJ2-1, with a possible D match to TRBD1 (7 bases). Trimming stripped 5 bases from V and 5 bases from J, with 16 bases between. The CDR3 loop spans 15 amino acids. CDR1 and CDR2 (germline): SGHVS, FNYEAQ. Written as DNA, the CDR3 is TGTGCCAGCAGCGCAGGCAGGGGGGATAACAATGAGCAGTTCTTC. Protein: CASSAGRGDNNEQFF. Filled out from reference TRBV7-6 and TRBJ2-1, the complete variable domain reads GAGVSQSPRYKVTKRGQDVALRCDPISGHVSLYWYRQALGQGPEFLTYFNYEAQQDKSGLPNDRFSAERPEGSISTLTIQRTEQRDSAMYRCASSAGRGDNNEQFFGPGTRLTVL.